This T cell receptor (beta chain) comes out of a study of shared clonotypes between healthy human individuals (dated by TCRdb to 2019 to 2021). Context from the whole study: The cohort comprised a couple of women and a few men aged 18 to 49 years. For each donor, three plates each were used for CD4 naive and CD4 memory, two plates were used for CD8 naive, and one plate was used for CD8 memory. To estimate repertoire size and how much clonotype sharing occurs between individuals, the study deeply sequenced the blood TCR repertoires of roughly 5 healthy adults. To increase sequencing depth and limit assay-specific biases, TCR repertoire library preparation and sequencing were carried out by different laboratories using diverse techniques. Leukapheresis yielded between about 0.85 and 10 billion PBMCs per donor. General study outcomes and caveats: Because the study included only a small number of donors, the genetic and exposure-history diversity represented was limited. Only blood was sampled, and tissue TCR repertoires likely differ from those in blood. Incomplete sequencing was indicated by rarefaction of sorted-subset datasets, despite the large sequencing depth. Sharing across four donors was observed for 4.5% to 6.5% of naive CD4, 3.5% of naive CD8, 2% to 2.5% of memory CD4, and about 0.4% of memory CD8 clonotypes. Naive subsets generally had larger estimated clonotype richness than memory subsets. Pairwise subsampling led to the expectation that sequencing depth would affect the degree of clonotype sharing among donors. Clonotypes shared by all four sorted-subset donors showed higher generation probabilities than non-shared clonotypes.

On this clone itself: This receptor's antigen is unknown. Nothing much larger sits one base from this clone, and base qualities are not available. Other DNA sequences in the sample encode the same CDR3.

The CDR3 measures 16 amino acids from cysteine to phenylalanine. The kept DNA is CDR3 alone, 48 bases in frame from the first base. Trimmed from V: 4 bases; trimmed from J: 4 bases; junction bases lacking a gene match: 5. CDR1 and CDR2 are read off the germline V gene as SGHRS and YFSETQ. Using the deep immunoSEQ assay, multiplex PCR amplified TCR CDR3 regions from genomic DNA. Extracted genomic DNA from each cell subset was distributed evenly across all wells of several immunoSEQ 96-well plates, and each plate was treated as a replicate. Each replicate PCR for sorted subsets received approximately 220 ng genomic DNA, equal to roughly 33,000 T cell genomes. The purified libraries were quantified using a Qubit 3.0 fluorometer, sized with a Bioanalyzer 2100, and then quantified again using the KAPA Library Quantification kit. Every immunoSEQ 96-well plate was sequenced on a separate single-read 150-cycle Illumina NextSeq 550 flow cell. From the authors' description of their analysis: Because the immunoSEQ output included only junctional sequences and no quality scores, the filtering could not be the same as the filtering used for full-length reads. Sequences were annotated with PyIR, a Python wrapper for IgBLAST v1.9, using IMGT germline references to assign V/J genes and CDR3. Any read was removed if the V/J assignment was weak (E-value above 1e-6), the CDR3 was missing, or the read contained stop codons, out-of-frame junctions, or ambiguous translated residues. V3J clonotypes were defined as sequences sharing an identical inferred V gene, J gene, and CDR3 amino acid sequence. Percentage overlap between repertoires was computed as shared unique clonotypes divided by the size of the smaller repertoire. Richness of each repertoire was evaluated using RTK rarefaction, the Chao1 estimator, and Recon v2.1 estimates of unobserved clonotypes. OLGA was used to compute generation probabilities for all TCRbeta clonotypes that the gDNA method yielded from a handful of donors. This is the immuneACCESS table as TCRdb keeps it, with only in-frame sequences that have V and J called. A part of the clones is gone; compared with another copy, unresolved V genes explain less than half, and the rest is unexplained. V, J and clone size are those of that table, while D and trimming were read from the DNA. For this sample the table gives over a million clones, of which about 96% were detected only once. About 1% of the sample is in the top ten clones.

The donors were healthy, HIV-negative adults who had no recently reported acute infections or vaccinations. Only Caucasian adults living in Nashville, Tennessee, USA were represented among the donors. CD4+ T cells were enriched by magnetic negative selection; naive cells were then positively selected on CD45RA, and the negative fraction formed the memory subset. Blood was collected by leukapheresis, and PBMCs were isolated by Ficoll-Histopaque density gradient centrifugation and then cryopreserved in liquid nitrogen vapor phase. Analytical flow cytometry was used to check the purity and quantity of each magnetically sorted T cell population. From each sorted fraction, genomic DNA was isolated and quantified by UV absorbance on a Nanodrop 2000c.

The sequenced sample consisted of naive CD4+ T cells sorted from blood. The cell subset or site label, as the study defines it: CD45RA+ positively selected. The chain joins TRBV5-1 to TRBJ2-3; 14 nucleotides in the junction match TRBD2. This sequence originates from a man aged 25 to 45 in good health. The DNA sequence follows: TGCGCCAGCAGCCGGGGACTAGCGGGGGAGCCAGATACGCAGTATTTT. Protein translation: CASSRGLAGEPDTQYF.